These 10 T cell receptor delta chains originate from one sample sequenced in a study of Vδ1+ human thymocytes. These TCRs' antigens remain unknown. General study results and limits: Highly polyclonal TRG and TRD repertoires with Gaussian CDR3 length distributions appeared in thymus.

Sequences come from RNA converted to cDNA by reverse transcription. Pooled V-gene forward primers with one constant-region reverse primer generated the CDR3 amplicons by multiplex PCR. TCRdb fed the multiplex PCR reads into CATT to redo clone calling. The sample consists of about 54,000 delta-chain clones, about 15% of them appearing once. Sequenced material: Vdelta1+ gamma-delta thymocytes from the thymus. Subset defined: FACS-sorted CD3+ TCRalphabeta- TCRVdelta1+ TCRVdelta2- thymocytes. Receptors originate from a boy under two years old who had congenital heart surgery.

Notes on this clone: A much more abundant neighbour one base away suggests this may be a read error. The chain joins TRDV2 to TRDJ1; TRDD3 matches 12 bases. Germline trimming cut 2 bases from V and 2 bases from J; bases unmatched to any gene: 8. Germline V lookup: CDR1 GEAIGNYY, CDR2 EKD. CDR3 size: 17 residues. DNA for the CDR3: TGTGCCTGTGACATGTCCCTGGGGGATACGCGGACCGATAAACTCATCTTT. It yields the protein CACDMSLGDTRTDKLIF.

This clone has more than one count but fewer than ten. The sample carries other DNA sequences with the same CDR3. The genes are TRDV1 and TRDJ1; D is unresolved. Germline V lookup: CDR1 TSWWSYY, CDR2 QGS. The CDR3 consists of 13 residues. Deletions cut 2 bases from V and 0 bases from J, with 4 bases between. DNA for the CDR3: TGTGCTCTTGGGGAAGGTGACACCGATAAACTCATCTTT. Protein: CALGEGDTDKLIF.

This clone was observed a few times. This chain links TRDV1 with TRDJ1; D assignment may be TRDD2 or TRDD3 (5 bases each). Germline lookup yields CDR1 TSWWSYY and CDR2 QGS. The V gene lost 5 bases and the J gene lost 5 bases, with 33 bases spanning the gap. The CDR3 has 20 amino acids. The CDR3 reads CALGPSWKLPVHSGLDKLIF. In nucleotides, the CDR3 is TGTGCTCTTGGGCCATCCTGGAAACTTCCCGTCCATTCTGGGTTGGATAAACTCATCTTT.

This clone has a handful of counts. V usage is TRDV1 and J usage is TRDJ1; 10 nucleotides match TRDD3. Germline trimming cut 2 bases from V and 0 bases from J; bases unmatched to any gene: 27. The CDR3 loop spans 24 amino acids. CDR1 is TSWWSYY, CDR2 QGS, per germline. The CDR3 DNA is TGTGCTCTTGGGGAAGTCGGTTTGGGGAAAGAGGGGGGATACGCCGGCTGGTACACCGATAAACTCATCTTT. Translated, it gives CALGEVGLGKEGGYAGWYTDKLIF.

The chain combines TRDV1 with TRDJ1; 8 bases are shared with TRDD3. Germline V gene sequence: CDR1 TSWWSYY, CDR2 QGS. This CDR3 region has 15 residues. With V trimmed by 2 bases and J by 4 bases, 6 bases remained unmatched. For the CDR3, the DNA is TGTGCTCTTGGGGAAGTATTCTGGGGGAGCGATAAACTCATCTTT. As protein: CALGEVFWGSDKLIF.

The chain is built from TRDV1 and TRDJ1, with TRDD3 matching over 12 bases. The germline gives CDR1 TSWWSYY, CDR2 QGS. This CDR3 has 18 residues. Trimming at V came to 0 bases and at J to 2 bases, leaving 7 bases not matched to a gene. The CDR3, as DNA: TGTGCTCTTGGGGAACTAGCTGGGGGATACGGGGTTACCGATAAACTCATCTTT. Amino acids: CALGELAGGYGVTDKLIF.

This clone was seen more than once but under ten times. The chain couples TRDV1 to TRDJ1, with 11 bases that match TRDD3. In germline, CDR1 is TSWWSYY, CDR2 QGS. With V trimmed by 4 bases and J by 3 bases, 28 bases remained unmatched. CDR3 length: 23 residues. CDR3 DNA: TGTGCTCTTGGGGGGGACGCGGGCTACGTCCTCTCGTACTGGGGGATAGTATCCGATAAACTCATCTTT. It encodes CALGGDAGYVLSYWGIVSDKLIF.

This chain uses TRDV1 with TRDJ1, with 9 bases lining up with TRDD3. CDR3 length: 23 residues. V lost 0 bases, J lost 0 bases, and 23 bases stayed unmatched. The V gene's germline CDR1 is TSWWSYY and CDR2 QGS. The CDR3 loop reads CALGELSWHKYWGTSLYTDKLIF. CDR3 nucleotides: TGTGCTCTTGGGGAACTAAGCTGGCACAAGTACTGGGGGACGTCCCTGTACACCGATAAACTCATCTTT.

This clone came up a few times. The genes are TRDV1 and TRDJ1; 7 nucleotides match TRDD3. V was clipped by 6 bases and J by 0 bases; unmatched bases: 19. The CDR3 loop spans 19 amino acids. From germline, CDR1 is TSWWSYY and CDR2 QGS. CDR3 sequence (DNA): TGTGCTCTTGGCTCTCCTGGGATACAATCGGCTGGTTACACCGATAAACTCATCTTT. It specifies CALGSPGIQSAGYTDKLIF.

The rearrangement uses TRDV1 and TRDJ1; tentatively, D is TRDD3 (5 bases). Germline-derived CDR1 and CDR2 are TSWWSYY and QGS. The CDR3 has 14 amino acids. V was cut by 5 bases and J by 2 bases, with 12 bases left in between. The CDR3 DNA reads TGTGCTCTTGGGTCAGGCAGGGGGACCGATAAACTCATCTTT. Translating it yields CALGSGRGTDKLIF.